Below, 16 T cell receptor beta chains from the same sample are listed, as sequenced in a study of cytomegalovirus exposure and HLA in healthy donors. Use of 60 Vbeta and 13 Jbeta primers characterized the PCR. Data came from immunoSEQ multiplex PCR; TCRdb stores just in-frame clones and leaves some out. The repertoire table contains some 70,000 clones. The sample was PBMCs. The receptors shown here come from a middle-aged man in good health and CMV-seronegative.

The chain employs TRBV5-1 and TRBJ2-2; TRBD1 matches 8 bases. The CDR3 has 16 residues. V gave up 4 bases and J gave up 2 bases; unmatched junction bases: 7. The germline CDR1 and CDR2 sequences are SGHRS and YFSETQ. The CDR3 reads CASSQNGQGNTGELFF. DNA of the CDR3: TGCGCCAGCAGCCAAAACGGACAGGGAAACACCGGGGAGCTGTTTTTT.

The chain has TRBV7-2 and TRBJ1-3; 8 positions agree with TRBD1. The CDR3 runs to 15 residues. Germline assignment: CDR1 SGHTA and CDR2 FQGNSA. Losses at the gene ends were 3 bases for V and 1 base for J; bases not matched to a gene: 2. CDR3 coding DNA: TGTGCCAGCAGCTTGAGACAGGGGTCTGGAAACACCATATATTTT. Translating gives CASSLRQGSGNTIYF.

The chain combines TRBV19 with TRBJ2-5; the D is unclear. The germline V gene has CDR1 LNHDA and CDR2 SQIVND (reference sequence). The CDR3 loop spans 13 amino acids. Trimming stripped 1 base from V and 2 bases from J, with 5 bases between. The DNA of the CDR3 is TGTGCCAGTAGTATAGCCAGACAAGAGACCCAGTACTTC. Translation gives CASSIARQETQYF. The entire variable domain, with the rest obtained from reference TRBV19 and TRBJ2-5, is as follows: DGGITQSPKYLFRKEGQNVTLSCEQNLNHDAMYWYRQDPGQGLRLIYYSQIVNDFQKGDIAEGYSVSREKKESFPLTVTSAQKNPTAFYLCASSIARQETQYFGPGTRLLVL.

This chain connects TRBV11-2 to TRBJ2-3, with D perhaps matching TRBD2 (6 bases). Germline V gene data show CDR1 as SGHAT and CDR2 as FQNNGV. The length of the CDR3 is 16 residues. With 0 bases removed from V and 4 bases from J, the gap between germline ends came to 14 bases. The CDR3 DNA is TGTGCCAGCAGCTTAGAGTGGTCGGGAGCCTCAGATACGCAGTATTTT. Its protein is CASSLEWSGASDTQYF. The variable domain in full, completed from reference TRBV11-2 and TRBJ2-3, reads EAGVAQSPRYKIIEKRQSVAFWCNPISGHATLYWYQQILGQGPKLLIQFQNNGVVDDSQLPKDRFSAERLKGVDSTLKIQPAKLEDSAVYLCASSLEWSGASDTQYFGPGTRLTVL.

The V call is TRBV19, the J call TRBJ2-5; TRBD1 matches at 9 bases. The CDR3 has 16 residues. The V segment lost 0 bases and the J segment 5 bases; nucleotides outside the gene matches: 7. Germline CDR1 LNHDA, CDR2 SQIVND (reference sequence). CDR3 sequence (DNA): TGTGCCAGTAGTATAGATCCGAACAGGGGGCGCGAGACCCAGTACTTC. Encoded protein: CASSIDPNRGRETQYF.

The V gene is TRBV30, the J gene TRBJ2-5, with 12 nucleotides matching TRBD2. The DNA end is a closer match to TRBJ2-7, so the J assignment may be wrong. CDR3 length: 18 residues. Germline loops: CDR1 GTSNPN, CDR2 SVGIG (reference sequence). CDR3 bases: TGTGCCTGGAGTTCTACGCGGTTCACTAGCGGGAGGATTTTCGAGCAGTACTTC. Residues: CAWSSTRFTSGRIFEQYF.

Here the CDR3 reads CAWSGDRDSPLHF. Here the CDR3 DNA reads TGTGCCTGGAGTGGAGACAGGGATTCACCCCTCCACTTT. This sequence joins TRBV30 and TRBJ1-6, with 7 bases lining up with TRBD1. This CDR3 comprises 13 residues. Trimming cost V 1 base and J 8 bases; bases outside gene matches: 2. CDR1 is GTSNPN and CDR2 is SVGIG in the germline V gene (reference sequence).

The chain has TRBV5-4 and TRBJ1-6, with D unresolved. The CDR3 is 15 amino acids. V gave up 3 bases and J gave up 8 bases, with 15 bases separating them. From germline, CDR1 is SGHNT and CDR2 YYREEE (reference sequence). The CDR3 DNA is TGTGCCAGCAGCTCATCGTATTCGCAGGATTCACCCCTCCACTTT. It specifies CASSSSYSQDSPLHF.

This chain joins TRBV5-1 and TRBJ2-7; 9 positions match TRBD1. Germline V gene lookup returns CDR1 SGHRS and CDR2 YFSETQ. The CDR3 contains 15 residues. Trimming at V came to 3 bases and at J to 4 bases, leaving 8 bases not matched to a gene. CDR3 nucleotide sequence: TGCGCCAGCAGCTGGGGACAGGGATCGGGATACGAGCAGTACTTC. Its protein is CASSWGQGSGYEQYF.

V and J are TRBV7-2 and TRBJ2-7, with 7 bases that match TRBD1. The CDR3 covers 14 residues. Germline CDR1 and CDR2: SGHTA and FQGNSA. V was clipped by 4 bases and J by 2 bases; unmatched bases: 5. The CDR3 sequence is CASSSRQGTYEQYF. CDR3 bases: TGTGCCAGCAGCTCCCGACAGGGCACCTACGAGCAGTACTTC.

The rearrangement links TRBV7-2 to TRBJ2-2, with 10 bases matching TRBD2. Trimming took 6 bases from V and 4 from J; bases not matched to a gene: 8. This CDR3 has 16 amino acids. Germline V CDR1 and CDR2: SGHTA, FQGNSA. CDR3 sequence: CASSSSGGAVTGELFF. As DNA, the CDR3 is TGTGCCAGCAGTTCCAGCGGGGGGGCTGTCACCGGGGAGCTGTTTTTT.

The J gene is TRBJ2-3, the V gene TRBV15; 14 bases line up with TRBD2. There are 18 residues in the CDR3. Trimming at V came to 5 bases and at J to 0 bases, leaving 7 bases not matched to a gene. Germline V gene data show CDR1 as LNHNV and CDR2 as YYDKDF (reference sequence). This chain's CDR3 is CATSGTSGGTTSTDTQYF. In nucleotides, the CDR3 is TGTGCCACCAGCGGGACTAGCGGGGGAACCACTAGCACAGATACGCAGTATTTT. The full variable domain, completed using reference TRBV15 and TRBJ2-3, is DAMVIQNPRYQVTQFGKPVTLSCSQTLNHNVMYWYQQKSSQAPKLLFHYYDKDFNNEADTPDNFQSRRPNTSFCFLDIRSPGLGDTAMYLCATSGTSGGTTSTDTQYFGPGTRLTVL.

This sequence joins TRBV4-3 and TRBJ2-7; TRBD1 agrees at 10 bases. This CDR3 contains 17 residues. Per germline, CDR1 LGHNA and CDR2 YSLEER. With 0 bases clipped from V and 5 bases from J, the junction kept 10 bases outside the gene matches. This chain's CDR3 is CASSQDLLTGGFHEQYF. In DNA, the CDR3 is TGCGCCAGCAGCCAAGATCTTCTGACAGGGGGCTTCCACGAGCAGTACTTC.

J is TRBJ2-7 and V is TRBV7-2; 9 bases agree with TRBD1. V trimming: 5 bases; J trimming: 2 bases; junction bases outside the gene matches: 19. CDR3 size: 19 residues. Germline V gene sequence: CDR1 SGHTA, CDR2 FQGNSA. For the CDR3, the DNA is TGTGCCAGCAGCCCAAGTGGGTTATCGGACGGGACAGGGACCTACGAGCAGTACTTC. Its translation is CASSPSGLSDGTGTYEQYF.

This rearrangement joins TRBV18 to TRBJ2-1; 9 bases are a match to TRBD1. The CDR3 totals 20 residues. Germline V lookup: CDR1 KGHSH, CDR2 LQKENI. V dropped 3 bases and J dropped 5; count of bases not matched to a gene: 20. CDR3 nucleotide sequence: TGTGCCAGCTCACCCGCCCGCGGACAGGGGAGAGAAGGGGTCCACAATGAGCAGTTCTTC. Protein sequence: CASSPARGQGREGVHNEQFF. The full variable domain, rest sourced from reference TRBV18 and TRBJ2-1, is NAGVMQNPRHLVRRRGQEARLRCSPMKGHSHVYWYRQLPEEGLKFMVYLQKENIIDESGMPKERFSAEFPKEGPSILRIQQVVRGDSAAYFCASSPARGQGREGVHNEQFFGPGTRLTVL.

This chain connects TRBV28 to TRBJ1-5; 7 nucleotides match TRBD1. The CDR3 sequence is 17 residues long. CDR1 is MDHEN, CDR2 SYDVKM, per germline. V lost 3 bases to trimming and J lost 0 bases; unmatched junction nucleotides: 8. The CDR3 loop is CASSFPQGGISNQPQHF. The CDR3 DNA reads as TGTGCCAGCAGTTTCCCTCAGGGGGGAATTAGCAATCAGCCCCAGCATTTT.